The rows below give T cell receptor beta chains drawn from one sample of a study of T cell changes during pregnancy in multiple sclerosis. The table came from immunoSEQ multiplex PCR; TCRdb's copy has only in-frame clones and leaves some out. The table has around 36,000 clones, roughly 91% seen once. The source was CD8+ T cells from peripheral blood mononuclear cells, collected before pregnancy. The receptors derive from a female donor with multiple sclerosis, enrolled in a pregnancy study. Each CDR3 is given without its conserved first and last residue. Expanded clones get a size class; other rows say once, few or many, or leave the size out.

V gene	J gene	clone size	CDR3 protein
TRBV19	TRBJ2-1	-	ASSNPGLGLEGEQF
TRBV15	TRBJ1-2	-	ATSRDAEGTNYGYT
TRBV18	TRBJ1-2	-	ASSTPRDYGYT
TRBV6-4	TRBJ2-1	-	ASSSDGGASYNEQF
TRBV29-1	TRBJ1-2	-	SVDAGTGELYGYT
TRBV4-2	TRBJ1-5	few	ASSQDRYSNQPQH
TRBV6-6	TRBJ1-2	-	ASSSTGGILDYGYT
TRBV27	TRBJ2-7	-	ASSPSTGGGNEQY
TRBV30	TRBJ1-1	-	AWSEGKRES
TRBV28	TRBJ2-2	-	ASSLGFLLAGNTGELF
TRBV10-3	TRBJ2-1	-	AISPPAGGGGEQF
TRBV19	TRBJ2-1	once	ASSNSGGLNEQF
TRBV19	TRBJ2-7	-	ASSPWTGSYEQY
TRBV11-2	TRBJ1-2	-	ASSYVGDYGYT
TRBV11-1	TRBJ2-1	-	ASSFTYEQF
TRBV4-2	TRBJ2-1	once	ASRGLRTSGRDEQF
TRBV5-8	TRBJ2-1	once	ASSLTLLSYNEQF
TRBV4-1	TRBJ2-1	-	ASSSGLAGVGNEQF
TRBV7-8	TRBJ2-7	-	ASSLVGTRGEQY
TRBV10-3	TRBJ2-7	-	AIAPGQGYEQY
TRBV9	TRBJ1-2	-	ASSVDLGQSWGYT
TRBV28	TRBJ2-1	few	ASSPVGQGPNEQF
TRBV2	TRBJ2-7	once	ASSEDGLAGNEQY
TRBV15	TRBJ2-7	once	ATSRDLAGAPYEQY
TRBV27	TRBJ2-7	-	ASSAGTSLYEQY
TRBV19	TRBJ2-5	-	ASSIGPSGRASGSGETQY
TRBV9	TRBJ2-7	once	ASSVGSSYEQY
TRBV13	TRBJ1-2	-	ASSPGTGNLGGYT
TRBV28	TRBJ1-1	-	ASSPQGITEAF
TRBV7-9	TRBJ2-1	-	ASSSGLAGGRSSYNEQF
TRBV7-9	TRBJ1-1	-	ASSLGQGFSEAF
TRBV7-9	TRBJ2-1	-	ASSPPGSNEQF
TRBV7-3	TRBJ2-1	-	ASSPGQLNEQF